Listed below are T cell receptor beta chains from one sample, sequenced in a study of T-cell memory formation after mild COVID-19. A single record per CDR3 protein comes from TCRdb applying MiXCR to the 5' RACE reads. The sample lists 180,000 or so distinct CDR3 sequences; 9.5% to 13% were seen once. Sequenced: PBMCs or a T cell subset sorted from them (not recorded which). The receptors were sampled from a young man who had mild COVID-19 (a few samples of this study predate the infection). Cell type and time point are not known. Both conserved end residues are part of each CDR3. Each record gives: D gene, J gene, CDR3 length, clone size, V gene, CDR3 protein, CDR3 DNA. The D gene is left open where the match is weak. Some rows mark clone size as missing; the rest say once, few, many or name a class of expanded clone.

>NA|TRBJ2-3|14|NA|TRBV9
CASSVNSGADTQYF
TGTGCCAGCAGCGTAAATTCCGGCGCAGATACGCAGTATTTT
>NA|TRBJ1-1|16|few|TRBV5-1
CASSLDPQVLNTEAFF
TGCGCCAGCAGCTTAGATCCCCAGGTATTGAACACTGAAGCTTTCTTT
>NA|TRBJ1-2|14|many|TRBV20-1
CSAREGGRNYGYTF
TGCAGTGCCCGGGAGGGGGGTCGAAACTATGGCTACACCTTC
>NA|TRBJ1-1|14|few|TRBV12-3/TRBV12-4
CASSLRGINTEAFF
TGTGCCAGCAGTTTAAGGGGGATCAACACTGAAGCTTTCTTT
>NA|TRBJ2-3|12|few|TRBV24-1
CATSVGADTQYF
TGTGCCACCAGTGTGGGTGCAGATACGCAGTATTTT
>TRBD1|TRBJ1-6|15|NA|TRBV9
CASSVGGTANSPLHF
TGTGCCAGCAGCGTAGGTGGGACAGCAAATTCACCCCTCCACTTT
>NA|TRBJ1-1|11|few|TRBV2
CASSRRAEAFF
TGTGCCAGCAGTCGGAGAGCCGAAGCTTTCTTT
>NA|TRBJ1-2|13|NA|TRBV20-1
CSARDQGYGGYTF
TGCAGTGCTAGAGACCAGGGGTACGGTGGCTACACCTTC
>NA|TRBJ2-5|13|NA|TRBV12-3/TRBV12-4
CASSSGFWETQYF
TGTGCCAGCAGCTCAGGATTCTGGGAGACCCAGTACTTC
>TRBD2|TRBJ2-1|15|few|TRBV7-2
CASSGGTSDYNEQFF
TGTGCCAGCAGCGGCGGGACTAGCGACTACAATGAGCAGTTCTTC
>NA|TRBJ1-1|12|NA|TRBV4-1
CASSPGASEAFF
TGCGCCAGCAGCCCTGGGGCCTCTGAAGCTTTCTTT
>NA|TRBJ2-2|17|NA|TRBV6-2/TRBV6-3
CASSYLGARIMAGELFF
TGTGCCAGCAGTTACTTGGGGGCGCGAATTATGGCCGGGGAGCTGTTTTTT
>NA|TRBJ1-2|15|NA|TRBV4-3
CASSQVLHTIYGYTF
TGCGCCAGCAGCCAAGTATTACACACGATCTATGGCTACACCTTC
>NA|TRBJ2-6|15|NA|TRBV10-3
CAISGRTTGANVLTF
TGTGCCATCAGTGGTCGGACAACTGGGGCCAACGTCCTGACTTTC
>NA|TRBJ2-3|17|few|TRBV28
CASRLRTGRWDTDTQYF
TGTGCCAGCAGACTACGGACGGGCCGTTGGGACACAGATACGCAGTATTTT
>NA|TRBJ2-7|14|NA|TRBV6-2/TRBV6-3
CASSYDAGIYEQYF
TGTGCCAGCAGTTACGATGCGGGAATCTACGAGCAGTACTTC
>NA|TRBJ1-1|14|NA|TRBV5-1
CASSLGGGSTEAFF
TGCGCCAGCAGCTTGGGGGGCGGTAGCACTGAAGCTTTCTTT
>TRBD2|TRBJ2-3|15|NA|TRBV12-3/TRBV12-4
CASSRGTSGADTQYF
TGTGCCAGCAGCCGTGGGACTAGCGGGGCAGATACGCAGTATTTT
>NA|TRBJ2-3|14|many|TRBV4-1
CASSQGGTTDTQYF
TGCGCCAGCAGCCAAGGAGGGACCACAGATACGCAGTATTTT
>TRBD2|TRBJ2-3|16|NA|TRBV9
CASSPGTSGVGDTQYF
TGTGCCAGCAGTCCCGGGACTAGCGGGGTTGGAGATACGCAGTATTTT
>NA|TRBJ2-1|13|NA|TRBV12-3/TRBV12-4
CASTGGTHNEQFF
TGTGCCAGCACCGGGGGCACCCACAATGAGCAGTTCTTC
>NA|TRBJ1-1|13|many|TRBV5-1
CASSFGGYTEAFF
TGCGCCAGCAGCTTCGGTGGATACACTGAAGCTTTCTTT
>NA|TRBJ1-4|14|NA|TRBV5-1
CASRLDPGGEKLFF
TGCGCCAGCAGACTCGACCCCGGAGGGGAAAAACTGTTTTTT
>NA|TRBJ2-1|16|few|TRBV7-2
CASSFDRMRSYNEQFF
TGTGCCAGCAGCTTCGACCGGATGCGCTCCTACAATGAGCAGTTCTTC
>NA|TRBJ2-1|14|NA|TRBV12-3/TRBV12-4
CASSLETGVNEQFF
TGTGCCAGCAGTTTAGAGACGGGTGTCAATGAGCAGTTCTTC
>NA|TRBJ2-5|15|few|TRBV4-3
CASSPSAGSGETQYF
TGCGCCAGCAGCCCCAGTGCAGGGTCCGGGGAGACCCAGTACTTC
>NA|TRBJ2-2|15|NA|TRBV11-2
CASSYTGRGTGELFF
TGTGCCAGCAGCTATACAGGGCGCGGAACCGGGGAGCTGTTTTTT
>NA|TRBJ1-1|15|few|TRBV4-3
CASSQRAGVNTEAFF
TGCGCCAGCAGCCAGAGAGCTGGAGTGAACACTGAAGCTTTCTTT
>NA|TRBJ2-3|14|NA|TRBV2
CASNGGQGGDTQYF
TGTGCCAGCAACGGGGGCCAGGGGGGAGATACGCAGTATTTT
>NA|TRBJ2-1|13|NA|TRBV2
CASSDSVPEGQFF
TGTGCCAGCAGTGACTCGGTCCCCGAAGGGCAGTTCTTC
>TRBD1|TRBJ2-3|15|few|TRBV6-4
CASSDGGTGADTQYF
TGTGCCAGCAGTGACGGAGGGACAGGGGCAGATACGCAGTATTTT
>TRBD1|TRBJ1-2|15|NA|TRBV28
CASSLWLGQGFGYTF
TGTGCCAGCAGTTTATGGCTCGGACAGGGCTTTGGCTACACCTTC
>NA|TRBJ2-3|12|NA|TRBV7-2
CASSLSLTTQYF
TGTGCCAGCAGCTTATCCCTAACCACGCAGTATTTT
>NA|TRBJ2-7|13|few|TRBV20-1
CSAQMARTYEQYF
TGCAGTGCGCAAATGGCACGCACCTACGAGCAGTACTTC
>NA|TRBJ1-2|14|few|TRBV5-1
CASSAGGLLYGYTF
TGCGCCAGCAGCGCCGGGGGCCTTTTATATGGCTACACCTTC
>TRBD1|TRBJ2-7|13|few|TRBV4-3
CASSPNWDSLQYF
TGCGCCAGCAGCCCGAACTGGGACAGCCTGCAGTACTTC